The 5 T cell receptor beta chains presented below share a single source sample, sequenced in a study of blood T cell repertoires in COVID-19. Assay: immunoSEQ multiplex PCR; the TCRdb copy retains only in-frame clones and omits some. The table has more than 100,000 clones, roughly 80% seen once. The sample comprised peripheral blood. The receptors were sampled from a woman aged 50 to 60 with acute or convalescent COVID-19.

The chain is built from TRBV12-2 and TRBJ1-3; the table's TRBD1 call for D was not verified on the DNA. TRBV12-2 is noted as a pseudogene. The CDR3 contains 12 residues. This CDR3 reads CASRPQGNTIYF. The CDR3 coding sequence is TGTGCAAGTCGCCCCCAGGGAAACACCATATATTTT.

V usage is TRBV2 and J usage is TRBJ2-2; D is perhaps TRBD1 (6 bases). The V and J ends lost 6 bases and 5 bases respectively, with 13 bases between them. The germline V gene encodes CDR1 SNHLY and CDR2 FYNNEI. CDR3 length: 14 amino acids. This CDR3 is CASRVQGWTGELFF. CDR3 nucleotides: TGTGCCAGCAGGGTACAGGGTTGGACCGGGGAGCTGTTTTTT.

The chain recombines TRBV4-1 with TRBJ1-1; maybe TRBD1 (5 bases). The V gene's germline CDR1 is MGHRA and CDR2 YSYEKL. This CDR3 is built from 11 residues. Trimming stripped 8 bases from V and 3 bases from J, with 7 bases between. Here the CDR3 reads CASQGDTEAFF. CDR3 bases: TGCGCCAGCCAAGGGGACACTGAAGCTTTCTTT.

This chain uses TRBV30 with TRBJ2-3; no firm D call. CDR3 length: 12 residues. The V end was cut by 2 bases, the J end by 6 bases, with 9 bases between. Germline CDR1 is GTSNPN and CDR2 is SVGIG (reference sequence). The CDR3 region is CAWSSEADTQYF. In DNA, the CDR3 is TGTGCCTGGAGTAGTGAGGCGGATACGCAGTATTTT.

The table lists this clone with a few counts. The genes are TRBV30 and TRBJ1-2; TRBD1 agrees at 7 bases. Trimming at V came to 2 bases and at J to 9 bases, leaving 6 bases not matched to a gene. The CDR3 contains 12 residues. From germline, CDR1 is GTSNPN and CDR2 SVGIG (reference sequence). The CDR3 sequence is CAWSSTGASYTF. The CDR3 DNA follows: TGTGCCTGGAGTTCAACAGGGGCTAGCTACACCTTC.